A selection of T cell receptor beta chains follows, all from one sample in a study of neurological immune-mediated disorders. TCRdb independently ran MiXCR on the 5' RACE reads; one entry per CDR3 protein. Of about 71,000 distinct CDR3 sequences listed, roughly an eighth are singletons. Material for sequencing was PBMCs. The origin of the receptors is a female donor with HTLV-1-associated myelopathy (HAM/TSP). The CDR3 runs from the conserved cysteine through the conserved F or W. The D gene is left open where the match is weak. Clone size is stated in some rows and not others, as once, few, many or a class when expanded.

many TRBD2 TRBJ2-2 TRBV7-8 TGTGCCGCCAGAGGACGCGGGGGGAACACCGGGGAGCTGTTTTTT CAARGRGGNTGELFF
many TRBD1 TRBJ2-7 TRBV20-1 TGCAGTGCTAGAGATTACCAGGGGGATCCCCGCTACGAGCAGTACTTC CSARDYQGDPRYEQYF
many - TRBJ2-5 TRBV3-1 TGTGCCAGCAGCTTTCAGAACAGCGATCAAGAGACCCAGTACTTC CASSFQNSDQETQYF
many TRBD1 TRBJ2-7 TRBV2 TGTGCCAGCAGCCTGACAGGGCGGTACGAGCAGTACTTC CASSLTGRYEQYF
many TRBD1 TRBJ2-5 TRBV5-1 TGCGCCAGCAGCGTCGGGACAGTACAAGAGACCCAGTACTTC CASSVGTVQETQYF
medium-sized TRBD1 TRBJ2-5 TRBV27 TGTGCCAGCAGTTTCAGGGGGCGCGAGACCCAGTACTTC CASSFRGRETQYF
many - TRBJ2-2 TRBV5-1 TGCGCCAGCAGCTTACGACTTAGCGACACCGGGGAGCTGTTTTTT CASSLRLSDTGELFF
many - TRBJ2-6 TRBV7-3 TGTGCCAGCAGCATCCTTCCTGGGGCCAACGTCCTGACTTTC CASSILPGANVLTF
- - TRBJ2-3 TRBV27 - CASSLQGLNVLTFGAGTDTQYF
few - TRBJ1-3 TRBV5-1 TGCGCCAGCAGCTTGGCACCGGCAGACTCTGGAAACACCATATATTTT CASSLAPADSGNTIYF
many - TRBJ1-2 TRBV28 TGTGCCAGCAGTTTCAGGGTGCCGGGGAATGGCTACACCTTC CASSFRVPGNGYTF
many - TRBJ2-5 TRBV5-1 TGCGCCAGCAGCTTGGGATTGACCTTGCAAGAGACCCAGTACTTC CASSLGLTLQETQYF
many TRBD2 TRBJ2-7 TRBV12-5 TGTGCTAGTGTTCCTAGAGGGACTAGCGGGGGGATCTACGAGCAGTACTTC CASVPRGTSGGIYEQYF
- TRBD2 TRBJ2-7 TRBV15 TGTGCTACCAGCAGAGATTCAGCGGGGGGAGGTTGGGAGCAGTACTTC CATSRDSAGGGWEQYF
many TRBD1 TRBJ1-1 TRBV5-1 TGCGCCAGCAGCATGACAGGGTTTGACACTGAAGCTTTCTTT CASSMTGFDTEAFF
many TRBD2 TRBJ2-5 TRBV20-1 TGCAGTGCTAGAGATCCGATGAGACTAGCCTCGTTAGAGACCCAGTACTTC CSARDPMRLASLETQYF
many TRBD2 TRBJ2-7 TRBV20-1 TGCAGTGCTCCGGGACTAGGACCCTACGAGCAGTACTTC CSAPGLGPYEQYF
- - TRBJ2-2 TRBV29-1 TGCAGCGTTGGCCTGGGCAGACTCGGCACCGGGGAGCTGTTTTTT CSVGLGRLGTGELFF
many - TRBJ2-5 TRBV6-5 TGTGCCAGCTCCTATGGGGTGAACGCGCAAGAGACCCAGTACTTC CASSYGVNAQETQYF
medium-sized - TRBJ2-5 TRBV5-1 TGCGCCAGCAGCTTGGAGGTTGAGGAGACCCAGTACTTC CASSLEVEETQYF
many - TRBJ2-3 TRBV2 TGTGCCAGCATTTCCACCCTGGGGATTCGGGAGTATTTT CASISTLGIREYF
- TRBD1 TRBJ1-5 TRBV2 TGTGCCAGCAGTGGACAGGGGGTAAGCAATCAGCCCCAGCATTTT CASSGQGVSNQPQHF